What follows are 25 T cell receptor beta chains derived from one specimen sequenced in a study of glioma-infiltrating T cells. Amplification of TCR alpha and beta CDR3 regions from RNA used iRepertoire nested multiplex PCR. TCRdb ran MiXCR on the multiplex PCR reads and lists one entry per CDR3 protein. The sample yields about 89,000 distinct CDR3 sequences, about 25% seen once. The source material was glioma tissue, nonneoplastic brain tissue, or PBMCs (not recorded which). The receptors were gathered from a human donor with low-grade glioma or glioblastoma, undergoing nonglioma brain surgery, or in good health (not recorded which).

This clonotype was counted many times. CDR3 sequence reads: CATSRETSGSDEQYF. The CDR3, as DNA: TGTGCCACCAGCAGAGAAACTAGCGGGAGTGACGAGCAGTACTTC. J is TRBJ2-7 and V is TRBV15, with TRBD2 matching over 11 bases. V lost 0 bases to trimming and J lost 5 bases; unmatched junction nucleotides: 3. The CDR3 totals 15 residues. Per the germline V gene, CDR1 is LNHNV and CDR2 is YYDKDF (reference sequence).

This clonotype was counted many times. The V gene is TRBV28, the J gene TRBJ2-1, with 10 bases lining up with TRBD1. CDR1 and CDR2 from the germline V gene are MDHEN and SYDVKM. V gave up 3 bases and J gave up 7 bases; unmatched junction bases: 9. The CDR3 sequence is 16 residues long. The CDR3 DNA is TGTGCCAGCAGTTTTTTTGGGACAGGGGATTCGAATGAGCAGTTCTTC. Its translation is CASSFFGTGDSNEQFF.

The rearrangement uses TRBV18 and TRBJ2-3; D remains unclear. This CDR3 is built from 15 residues. Germline V gene sequence: CDR1 KGHSH, CDR2 LQKENI. Trimming cost V 6 bases and J 2 bases, with 15 bases left between them. The DNA for the CDR3 is TGTGCCAGCTCGTCAGCAATCCATCCCACAGATACGCAGTATTTT. It specifies CASSSAIHPTDTQYF.

This chain connects TRBV20-1 to TRBJ1-2; D unclear. Germline-derived CDR1 and CDR2 are DFQATT and SNEGSKA (reference sequence). Trimming shortened V by 8 bases and J by 5 bases, and 15 bases separated the two germline ends. CDR3 length: 12 amino acids. The CDR3 loop is CSKNGVPYGYTF. The CDR3 DNA sequence: TGCAGTAAGAATGGGGTTCCATATGGCTACACCTTC.

This clonotype occurred many times. The chain is built from TRBV7-8 and TRBJ1-1; 7 bases line up with TRBD1. The CDR3 contains 15 residues. Losses at the gene ends were 3 bases for V and 0 bases for J; bases not matched to a gene: 4. In germline, CDR1 is SGHVS, CDR2 FQNEAQ. The CDR3 loop is CASSFRTGMNTEAFF. The CDR3 DNA follows: TGTGCCAGCAGCTTTCGGACAGGAATGAACACTGAAGCTTTCTTT.

This clonotype is medium-sized. The rearrangement uses TRBV20-1 and TRBJ2-1, with 7 positions matching TRBD2. The CDR3 is 13 residues long. Germline V gene lookup returns CDR1 DFQATT and CDR2 SNEGSKA (reference sequence). J gave up 7 bases and V 2 bases, and 5 bases lay outside the gene matches. The CDR3 here is CSARFAGVNEQFF. DNA of the CDR3: TGCAGTGCTAGATTTGCGGGAGTTAATGAGCAGTTCTTC.

This clonotype was observed at least ten times. The V gene is TRBV6-5, the J gene TRBJ1-6, with D perhaps matching TRBD1 (5 bases). Germline loops: CDR1 MNHEY, CDR2 SVGAGI. This CDR3 is built from 18 residues. The V and J ends lost 2 bases and 4 bases respectively, with 18 bases between them. The CDR3 bases are TGTGCCAGCAGTTACCTCCGGAGTGGGACTGATTATAATTCACCCCTCCACTTT. Translation: CASSYLRSGTDYNSPLHF.

The CDR3 DNA reads as TGTGCCAGCAGCTTAACGGGACTCGCCTATGAGCAGTTCTTC. Protein sequence: CASSLTGLAYEQFF. The chain is built from TRBV3-1 and TRBJ2-1, with D possibly matching TRBD2 (6 bases). The germline V gene encodes CDR1 LGHDT and CDR2 YNNKEL (reference sequence). CDR3 length: 14 amino acids. Trimming cost V 5 bases and J 8 bases, with 16 bases left between them.

Comments on this clonotype: A much larger clone differs by one base, so this may be a read error. The J gene is TRBJ1-1, the V gene TRBV5-1; D not certain. V lost 5 bases to trimming and J lost 4 bases, with 9 bases between them. CDR3 length: 12 amino acids. CDR1 and CDR2 (germline): SGHRS, YFSETQ. CDR3 nucleotides: TGCGCCAGCAGACCAGGAAGCACTGAAGCTTTCTTT. Translation: CASRPGSTEAFF.

About this clonotype itself: This may be a read error: a much more frequent sequence differs by one nucleotide. The J gene is TRBJ1-3, the V gene TRBV3-1; D gene uncertain. Germline CDR1 LGHDT, CDR2 YNNKEL (reference sequence). The CDR3 runs to 14 residues. CDR3 amino acids: CARSQASTGQKRYF. The DNA of the CDR3 is TGTGCCAGAAGCCAAGCTTCTACCGGGCAGAAAAGATATTTT.

As to this clonotype: This may stem from a read error, because a much larger clone lies one nucleotide away. V gene TRBV4-3 combines with J gene TRBJ2-1; D is unresolved. The germline V gene has CDR1 LGHNA and CDR2 YSLEER. The CDR3 totals 15 residues. CDR3 bases: TGCACCAGCAGCCAAACTGGAACTCCCAGGAATGAGCAGTTCTTC. Its translation: CTSSQTGTPRNEQFF.

The genes are TRBV3-1 and TRBJ2-7, with D tentatively TRBD1 or TRBD2 (5 bases each). V was pared by 3 bases and J by 6 bases, with 15 bases between. This CDR3 comprises 14 residues. The germline CDR1 and CDR2 sequences are LGHDT and YNNKEL (reference sequence). The CDR3, as DNA: TGTGCCAGCAGCCATACCGGGACCAAGGGCGAGCAGTACTTC. It codes for CASSHTGTKGEQYF.

This clonotype has a count of ten or more. The chain combines TRBV10-1 with TRBJ1-5, with D unresolved. Trimming shortened V by 11 bases and J by 6 bases, and 14 bases separated the two germline ends. CDR1 and CDR2 from the germline V gene are WNHNN and SYGVQD (reference sequence). The CDR3 is 12 amino acids. The CDR3 nucleotides read TGCGCCCGCCCCGCCTTAGTTCAGCCCCAGCATTTT. Encoded protein: CARPALVQPQHF.

The chain combines TRBV12-3 or TRBV12-4 with TRBJ2-1; 8 bases align to TRBD1. This CDR3 has 14 residues. V lost 5 bases, J lost 7 bases, and 7 bases stayed unmatched. CDR3 loop: CASSLDRGWNEQFF. The CDR3 DNA reads TGTGCCAGCAGTCTCGACAGGGGATGGAATGAGCAGTTCTTC.

The rearrangement uses TRBV27 and TRBJ2-5, with a tentative D call TRBD2 (6 bases). CDR3 size: 17 residues. Germline assignment: CDR1 MNHEY and CDR2 SMNVEV (reference sequence). Trimming left V 3 bases short and J 4 bases short, with 21 bases between. The CDR3 loop is CASSFSPGYTSTETQYF. The CDR3 bases are TGTGCCAGCAGTTTTTCCCCGGGTTATACTAGCACAGAGACCCAGTACTTC.

The rearrangement links TRBV20-1 to TRBJ2-1; D gene uncertain. The V end lost 5 bases, the J end lost 4 bases, and 6 bases lay between the germline ends. Germline values: CDR1 DFQATT, CDR2 SNEGSKA (reference sequence). This CDR3 spans 11 amino acids. CDR3 sequence reads: CSAAGYNEQFF. The CDR3, as DNA: TGCAGTGCTGCCGGGTACAATGAGCAGTTCTTC.

Many counts were recorded for this clonotype. The chain has TRBV3-1 and TRBJ2-7; D not certain. V dropped 4 bases and J dropped 4 bases, with 8 bases sitting between them. The germline V gene has CDR1 LGHDT and CDR2 YNNKEL (reference sequence). The CDR3 runs to 12 residues. In DNA, the CDR3 is TGTGCCAGCAGCCTTTACCGGTACGAGCAGTACTTC. Protein sequence: CASSLYRYEQYF.

The sample holds many counts of this clonotype. The chain uses TRBV2 and TRBJ2-3; 13 bases line up with TRBD2. CDR3 length equals 14 residues. V shed 10 bases and J 3 bases; nucleotides not matched to a gene: 4. CDR1 is SNHLY and CDR2 is FYNNEI in the germline V gene. CDR3 nucleotide sequence: TGTGCCACCTCGACTAGCGGGGGGACAGATACGCAGTATTTT. Translating it yields CATSTSGGTDTQYF. The variable domain in full, completed from reference TRBV2 and TRBJ2-3, reads EPEVTQTPSHQVTQMGQEVILRCVPISNHLYFYWYRQILGQKVEFLVSFYNNEISEKSEIFDDQFSVERPDGSNFTLKIRSTKLEDSAMYFCATSTSGGTDTQYFGPGTRLTVL.

A word on this clonotype: One junction end does not reproduce the germline sequence, and a read error may be involved. The V gene is TRBV5-1, the J gene TRBJ1-1; TRBD1 matches 8 bases. Germline CDR1 is SGHRS and CDR2 is YFSETQ. This CDR3 is 15 amino acids long. The CDR3 loop is CSSSLVAGGSSEAFF. CDR3 nucleotide sequence: TGCTCCAGCAGCTTGGTTGCAGGGGGCTCATCTGAAGCTTTCTTT.

The rearrangement links TRBV12-3 or TRBV12-4 to TRBJ1-1, with D perhaps matching TRBD1 (6 bases). The V end was cut by 6 bases, the J end by 1 base, with 12 bases between. There are 14 residues in the CDR3. The CDR3 reads CASRITGSNTEAFF. Here the CDR3 DNA reads TGTGCCAGCAGAATAACAGGGTCGAACACTGAAGCTTTCTTT.

Comments on this clonotype: A clone one base away is much larger, so this may be a read error. This rearrangement joins TRBV2 to TRBJ2-7; D is unresolved. The germline CDR1 and CDR2 sequences are SNHLY and FYNNEI. This CDR3 spans 13 amino acids. The CDR3 protein is CASDSRLSYKQYF. CDR3 nucleotide sequence: TGTGCCAGCGATTCCAGGCTCTCCTACAAGCAGTACTTC.

This clonotype was picked up many times. This chain connects TRBV14 to TRBJ1-1; D is undetermined. V was trimmed by 0 bases and J by 1 base, leaving 3 bases between them. CDR1 SGHDN and CDR2 FVKESK come from the germline V gene. CDR3 length: 13 residues. This CDR3 reads CASSQDTNTEAFF. CDR3 nucleotides: TGTGCCAGCAGCCAAGACACGAACACTGAAGCTTTCTTT.

The chain joins TRBV11-2 to TRBJ2-3, with D unresolved. V shed 5 bases and J shed 6 bases, with 15 bases lying between them. Germline V CDR1 and CDR2: SGHAT, FQNNGV. The CDR3 runs 14 residues. In nucleotides, the CDR3 is TGTGCCAGCAGCCTTCGGCCCTCGATGGATACGCAGTATTTT. Residues: CASSLRPSMDTQYF.

The table lists this clonotype with many counts. The chain joins TRBV27 to TRBJ2-3; unclear D gene. CDR1 MNHEY and CDR2 SMNVEV come from the germline V gene (reference sequence). This CDR3 contains 16 residues. The V and J ends lost 0 bases and 1 base respectively, with 11 bases between them. This CDR3 reads CASSLSGARRTDTQYF. CDR3 coding DNA: TGTGCCAGCAGTTTATCGGGCGCAAGACGCACAGATACGCAGTATTTT.

This clonotype was seen many times. The rearrangement uses TRBV7-9 and TRBJ1-1; 9 bases match TRBD1. CDR1 and CDR2 (germline): SEHNR, FQNEAQ (reference sequence). V shed 5 bases and J 0 bases; nucleotides not matched to a gene: 7. CDR3 length equals 16 residues. CDR3 residues: CASSHGQGRVNTEAFF. Written as DNA, the CDR3 is TGTGCCAGCAGCCATGGACAGGGGAGGGTGAACACTGAAGCTTTCTTT.